This T cell receptor beta chain was sequenced for a study of shared clonotypes between healthy human individuals (dated by TCRdb to about 2020). For the study in its entirety: A few men and a couple of women, aged 18 to 49 years, made up the cohort. Per donor, three plates each were used for CD4 naive and CD4 memory, two for CD8 naive, and one for CD8 memory. To estimate repertoire size and how much clonotypes are shared between individuals, the study performed deep sequencing of blood TCR repertoires from about five healthy adults. Different laboratories and diverse techniques were used to prepare libraries and sequence TCR repertoires, to increase sequencing depth and limit assay-specific biases. Per donor, leukapheresis produced somewhere between about 0.94 and 9.5 billion PBMCs. What the research found in general, with its limitations: Rarefaction of sorted-subset datasets indicated incomplete sequencing despite the large sequencing depth. Clonotypes shared by all four sorted-subset donors showed higher generation probabilities than non-shared clonotypes. Pairwise subsampling led to the expectation that sequencing depth would affect the degree of clonotype sharing among donors. The genetic and exposure-history diversity represented was limited by the small number of donors. Larger estimated clonotype richness was generally found for naive subsets than for memory subsets. Sampling was limited to blood, and TCR repertoires in tissue likely differ from TCR repertoires in blood. Sharing across a handful of donors was observed for 5% to 6.5% of naive CD4, over 3% of naive CD8, 2% to 2.5% of memory CD4, and around 0.42% of memory CD8 clonotypes.

Healthy HIV-negative adults with no recently reported acute infections or vaccinations were included as donors. Only Caucasian adults living in Nashville, Tennessee, USA were represented among the donors. CD4+ T cells were enriched by magnetic negative selection; naive cells were then positively selected on CD45RA, and the negative fraction formed the memory subset. Blood was obtained by leukapheresis, after which PBMCs were separated by Ficoll-Histopaque density gradient centrifugation and cryopreserved in liquid nitrogen vapor phase. Analytical flow cytometry was used to check the purity and quantity of each magnetically sorted T cell population. From each sorted fraction, genomic DNA was isolated and quantified by UV absorbance on a Nanodrop 2000c. Concerning this clone: Its antigen has not been determined. No base qualities exist here, and no much larger clone lies one base off it. Within the sample, other DNA sequences also encode this same CDR3.

Using the deep immunoSEQ assay, multiplex PCR amplified TCR CDR3 regions from genomic DNA. For each cell subset, the extracted genomic DNA was distributed evenly across all wells of several immunoSEQ 96-well plates, and each plate served as one replicate. Each replicate PCR for sorted subsets received approximately 200 ng genomic DNA, equal to 30,000 or so T cell genomes. The purified libraries were quantified using a Qubit 3.0 fluorometer, sized with a Bioanalyzer 2100, and then quantified again using the KAPA Library Quantification kit. Every immunoSEQ 96-well plate was sequenced on a dedicated single-read 150-cycle Illumina NextSeq 550 flow cell. Processing in the source paper ran as follows. Because only junctional sequences without quality scores were contained in the immunoSEQ output, filtering matching that applied to full-length reads could not be performed. To assign V/J genes and CDR3, sequences were annotated using PyIR, a Python wrapper for IgBLAST v1.9, with IMGT germline references. Reads were filtered out if the reads had weak V/J assignments (E-value above 1e-6), no CDR3, stop codons, out-of-frame junctions, or ambiguous translated residues. V3J clonotypes were defined as sequences sharing the same inferred V gene, J gene, and CDR3 amino acid sequence. Percentage overlap between repertoires was computed as shared unique clonotypes divided by the size of the smaller repertoire. Richness of each repertoire was evaluated using RTK rarefaction, the Chao1 estimator, and Recon v2.1 estimates of unobserved clonotypes. For all TCRbeta clonotypes obtained by the gDNA method from a handful of donors, generation probabilities were computed with OLGA. In TCRdb, the immuneACCESS table is reduced to in-frame sequences with V and J assigned. These tables do not hold every clone; where another copy was compared, an unresolved V gene accounts for under half, and the others remain unexplained. V, J and clone size are taken as reported in that table, and D and trimming were inferred from the DNA itself. Within this sample are millions of clones, with roughly 92% of them counted one time only. The ten largest account for 0.14% of the sample.

The sequencing sample was made of naive CD4+ T cells sorted from blood. The cell subset or site label of this sample denotes: CD45RA+ positively selected. The receptor comes from a man younger than 35 in good health.

At the DNA level, the sequence is TGTGCCAGTAGTATAACGTCCAACACCGGGGAGCTGTTTTTT. It translates to CASSITSNTGELFF. The chain was built from TRBV19 and TRBJ2-2; the D gene remains uncertain. V drops 2 bases and J drops 2 bases, leaving 6 bases in between. CDR1 and CDR2, looked up from the germline V gene (reference sequence), are LNHDA and SQIVND. Its CDR3 holds 14 amino acids, cysteine through phenylalanine. Only the CDR3 DNA stays, 42 bases, in frame from base 1.